This T cell receptor beta chain was captured by sequencing in a study of T cell responses to AZD1222 COVID-19 vaccine. Study findings and constraints: There were vaccine-associated CD4 TCRs across spike, dominant at 160-218 and 743-854. Most donors were white British and more were female, and clonal diversity was possibly underestimated. At baseline, seropositivity was found in only six or seven AZD1222 recipients. With two AZD1222 doses given, Spike-specific TCR breadth and depth both rose.

Libraries were prepared by immunoSEQ multiplex PCR; TCRdb keeps only in-frame clonotypes and omits some of them. The repertoire has some 200,000 clones, about 92% of them found once; the top ten carry 3.6%. This clone is a singleton in its sample. No antigen is known for it. The CDR3 runs 17 residues. The ends lost 4 bases at V and 4 bases at J; junction bases unmatched: 13. The germline V gene encodes CDR1 MGHRA and CDR2 YSYEKL. The chain recombines TRBV4-1 with TRBJ2-5, with 9 nucleotides matching TRBD2. This sequence was found in an adult who received the MenACWY meningococcal vaccine as a control. This material consisted of peripheral blood, taken 28 days after the second dose of the MenACWY control vaccine. In DNA, the CDR3 is TGCGCCAGCAGCCCCCCAGGAGAGCGGGAGGATGGAGAGACCCAGTACTTC. This encodes CASSPPGEREDGETQYF.